The T cell receptor (beta chain) under discussion was sequenced for a study of T cell clonality in common variable immunodeficiency. Study conclusions and caveats: Reportedly, TCR beta sequences from common variable immunodeficiency showed fewer deletions and N-nucleotide insertions.

The method was immunoSEQ multiplex PCR; TCRdb's version includes in-frame clones alone and lacks a portion of them. The sample was found to contain fewer than 35,000 clones, and every one recurs. No CVID subject was ill or on immunomodulatory drugs when sampled. The CDR3 has 15 residues. CDR1 SNHLY and CDR2 FYNNEI come from the germline V gene. V was pared by 7 bases and J by 0 bases, with 5 bases of the junction left unmatched. This clone was observed at least ten times. No antigen is known for it. The observed sequence ends 3 residues before the CDR3 terminus, with the missing tail filled in from the germline J gene.

The sequencing sample was made of peripheral blood mononuclear cells. The receptor comes from a human donor with common variable immunodeficiency. V gene TRBV2 combines with J gene TRBJ2-7, with TRBD1 identical over 11 bases. The CDR3 sequence: CASNPGTGGSYEQYF. CDR3 DNA (partial): TGTGCCAGCAATCCCGGGACAGGGGGCTCCTACGAG.